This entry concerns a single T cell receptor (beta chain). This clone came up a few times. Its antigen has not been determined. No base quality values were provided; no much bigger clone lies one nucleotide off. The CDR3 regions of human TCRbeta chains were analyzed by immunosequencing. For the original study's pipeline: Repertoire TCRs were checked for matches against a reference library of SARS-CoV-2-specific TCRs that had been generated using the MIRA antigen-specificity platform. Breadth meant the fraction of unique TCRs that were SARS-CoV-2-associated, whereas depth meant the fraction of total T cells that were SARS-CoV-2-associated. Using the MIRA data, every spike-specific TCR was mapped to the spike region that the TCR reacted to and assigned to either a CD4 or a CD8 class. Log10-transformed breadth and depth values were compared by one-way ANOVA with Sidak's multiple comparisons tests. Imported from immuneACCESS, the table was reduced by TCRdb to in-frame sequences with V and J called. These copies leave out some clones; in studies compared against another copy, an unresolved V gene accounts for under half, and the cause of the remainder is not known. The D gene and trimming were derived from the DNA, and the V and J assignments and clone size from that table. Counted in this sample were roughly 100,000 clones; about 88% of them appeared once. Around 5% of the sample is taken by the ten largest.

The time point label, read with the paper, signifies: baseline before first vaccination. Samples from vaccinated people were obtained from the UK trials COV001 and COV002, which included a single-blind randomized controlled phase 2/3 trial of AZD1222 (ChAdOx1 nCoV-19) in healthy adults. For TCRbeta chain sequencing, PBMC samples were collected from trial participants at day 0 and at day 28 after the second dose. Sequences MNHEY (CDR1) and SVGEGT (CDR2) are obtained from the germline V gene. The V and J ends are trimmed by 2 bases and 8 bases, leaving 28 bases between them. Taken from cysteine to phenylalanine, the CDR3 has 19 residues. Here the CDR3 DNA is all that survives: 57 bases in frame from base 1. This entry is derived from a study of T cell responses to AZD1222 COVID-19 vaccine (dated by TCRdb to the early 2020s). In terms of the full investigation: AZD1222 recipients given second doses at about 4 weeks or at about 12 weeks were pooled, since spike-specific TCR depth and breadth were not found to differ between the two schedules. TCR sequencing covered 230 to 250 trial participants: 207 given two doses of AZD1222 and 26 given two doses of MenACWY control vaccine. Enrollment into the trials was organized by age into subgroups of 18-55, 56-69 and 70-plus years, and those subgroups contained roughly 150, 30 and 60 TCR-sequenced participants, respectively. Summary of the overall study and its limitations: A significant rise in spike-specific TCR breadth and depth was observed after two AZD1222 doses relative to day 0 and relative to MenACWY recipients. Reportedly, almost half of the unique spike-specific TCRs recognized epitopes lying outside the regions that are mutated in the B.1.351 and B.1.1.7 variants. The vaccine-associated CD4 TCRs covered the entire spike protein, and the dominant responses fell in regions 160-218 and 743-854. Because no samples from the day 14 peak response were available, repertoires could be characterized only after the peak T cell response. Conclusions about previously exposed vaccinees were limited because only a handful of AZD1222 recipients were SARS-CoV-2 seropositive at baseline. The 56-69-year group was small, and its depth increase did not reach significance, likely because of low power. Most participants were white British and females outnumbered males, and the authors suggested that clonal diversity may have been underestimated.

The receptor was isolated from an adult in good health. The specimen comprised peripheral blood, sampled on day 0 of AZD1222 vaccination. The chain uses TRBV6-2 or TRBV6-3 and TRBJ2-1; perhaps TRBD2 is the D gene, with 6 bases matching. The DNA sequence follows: TGTGCCAGCAGTTACACTCGGGCCCGTGCGGGAAATTCCTGGGATGAGCAGTTCTTC. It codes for CASSYTRARAGNSWDEQFF.